This TCR beta chain appears in the sequencing data of a study of CD8 T cells in ankylosing spondylitis. Using its own MiXCR run on the 5' RACE reads, TCRdb lists one record per CDR3 protein. The profile shows about 52,000 distinct CDR3 sequences, 6.5% to 8% of them singletons. This clonotype has just a few counts. What it binds is unknown. The ends were cut back, 8 bases at V and 4 bases at J, with 23 bases in the middle. The length of the CDR3 is 15 residues. Germline-derived CDR1 and CDR2 are DFQATT and SNEGSKA (reference sequence). General observations from the study: One TCR beta motif, made up of roughly 8 highly homologous variants, appeared characteristic of ankylosing spondylitis blood. Disease-linked clones, CD8+, were relatively rare in peripheral blood.

The chain couples TRBV20-1 to TRBJ1-2; D uncertain. The source of this sequence is a female donor with ankylosing spondylitis or in good health (not recorded which). Sequencing was performed on blood, either unsorted or a sorted T cell fraction (not recorded which). CDR3 nucleotide sequence: TGCAGTTTCTCGGTCCAGGCCCCGGGTTCCTATGGCTACACCTTC. Translation: CSFSVQAPGSYGYTF.